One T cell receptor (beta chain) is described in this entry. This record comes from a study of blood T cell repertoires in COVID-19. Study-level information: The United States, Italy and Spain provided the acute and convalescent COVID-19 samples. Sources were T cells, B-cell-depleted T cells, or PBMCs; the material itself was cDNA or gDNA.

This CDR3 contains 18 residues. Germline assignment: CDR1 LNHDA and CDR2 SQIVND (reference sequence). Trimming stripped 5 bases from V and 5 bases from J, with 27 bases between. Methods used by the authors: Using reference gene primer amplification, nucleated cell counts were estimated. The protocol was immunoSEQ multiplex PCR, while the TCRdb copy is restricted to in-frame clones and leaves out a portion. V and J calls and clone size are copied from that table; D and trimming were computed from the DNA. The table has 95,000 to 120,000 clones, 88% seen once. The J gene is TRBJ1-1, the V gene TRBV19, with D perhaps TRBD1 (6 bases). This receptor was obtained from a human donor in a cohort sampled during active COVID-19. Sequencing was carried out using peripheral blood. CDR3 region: CASSEQGSRPPWSTEAFF. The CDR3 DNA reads TGTGCCAGTAGTGAACAGGGCTCGAGGCCCCCCTGGAGTACTGAAGCTTTCTTT.